The present TCR beta chain was sequenced within a study of T cells in Graves' hyperthyroidism and ophthalmopathy. In germline, CDR1 is SGHTA, CDR2 FQGTGA. The CDR3 is 13 amino acids. V was clipped by 6 bases and J by 7 bases; unmatched bases: 7. This clonotype was found many times. The antigen is undetermined. Patients aged 18 to 65 had newly diagnosed hyperthyroidism lasting under 2 months. Notes on the study in general: Blood also showed most of the thyroid clonotypes that were expanded above 0.001.

RNA transcripts served as the template for amplifying TCR beta CDR3 regions. The TCR CDR3 first-round RT-PCR relied on the HTBI primer set. TCRdb reprocessed the multiplex PCR reads with MiXCR, giving one entry per CDR3 protein. The sample records some 400,000 distinct CDR3 sequences, 19% being singletons. The gene calls are TRBV7-3 and TRBJ2-7; 9 bases are a match to TRBD2. Sequenced sample: blood. The receptor comes from a young woman with Graves' hyperthyroidism. The CDR3: CASSISGGEEQYF. In nucleotides, the CDR3 is TGTGCCAGCAGTATTAGCGGGGGAGAAGAGCAGTACTTC. Together with reference TRBV7-3 and TRBJ2-7, the CDR3 gives the full variable domain: GAGVSQTPSNKVTEKGKYVELRCDPISGHTALYWYRQSLGQGPEFLIYFQGTGAADDSGLPNDRFFAVRPEGSVSTLKIQRTERGDSAVYLCASSISGGEEQYFGPGTRLTVT.